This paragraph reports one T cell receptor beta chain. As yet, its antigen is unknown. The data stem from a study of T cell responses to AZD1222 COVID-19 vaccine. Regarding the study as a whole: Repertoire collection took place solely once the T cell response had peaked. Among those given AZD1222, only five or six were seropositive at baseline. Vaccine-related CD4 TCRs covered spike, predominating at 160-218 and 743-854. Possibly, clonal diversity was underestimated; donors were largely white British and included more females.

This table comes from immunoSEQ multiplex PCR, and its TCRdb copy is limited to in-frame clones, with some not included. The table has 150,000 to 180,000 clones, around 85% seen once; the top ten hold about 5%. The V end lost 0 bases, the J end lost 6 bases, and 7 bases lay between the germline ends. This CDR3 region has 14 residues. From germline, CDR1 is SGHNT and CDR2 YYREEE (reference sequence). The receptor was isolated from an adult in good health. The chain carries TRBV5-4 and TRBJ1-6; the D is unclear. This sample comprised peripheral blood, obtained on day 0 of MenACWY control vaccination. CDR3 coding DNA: TGTGCCAGCAGCTTGGATCAGTTTAATTCACCCCTCCACTTT. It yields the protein CASSLDQFNSPLHF.